This T cell receptor beta chain was captured in a study of T cells after yellow fever vaccination. TCRdb reprocessed the 5' RACE reads with MiXCR, giving one entry per CDR3 protein. This sample yields a few hundred thousand distinct CDR3 sequences, of which roughly 8.7% are seen a single time; about 3.5% belongs to the top ten. As for this clonotype: Its antigen is unidentified.

From germline, CDR1 is MNHEY and CDR2 SVGAGI. The ends were cut back, 6 bases at V and 3 bases at J, with 13 bases in the middle. CDR3 length: 14 residues. Whole-study findings and limits: At approximately 96% for CD4 and about 88% for CD8, most primary-vaccination clones showed up again after the booster. Relatively few clonotypes were ones that appeared in both CD4 and CD8 compartments.

This sequence was found in a man between 18 and 35 years old who received the YFV17D yellow fever vaccine. The chain has TRBV6-5 and TRBJ2-3; a possible D gene is TRBD1 (7 bases). Sequences were derived from CD4+ T cells sorted from PBMCs, sampled 5 days after the yellow fever booster vaccination. CDR3 amino acids: CASRRDSQTDTQYF. The CDR3 nucleotides are TGTGCCAGCAGGCGGGACAGTCAGACAGATACGCAGTATTTT.